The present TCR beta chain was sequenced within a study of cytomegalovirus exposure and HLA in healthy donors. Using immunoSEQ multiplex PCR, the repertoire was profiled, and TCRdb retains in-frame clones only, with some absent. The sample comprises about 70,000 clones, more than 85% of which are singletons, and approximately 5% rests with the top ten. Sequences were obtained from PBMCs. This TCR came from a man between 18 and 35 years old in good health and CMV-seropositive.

CDR3 in amino acids: CASRRSGSSYNEQFF. The CDR3 DNA reads TGTGCCAGCAGACGTAGCGGTTCCTCCTACAATGAGCAGTTCTTC. This sequence joins TRBV28 and TRBJ2-1; maybe TRBD2 (6 bases). The CDR3 has 15 amino acids. The germline gives CDR1 MDHEN, CDR2 SYDVKM. Trimming cost V 6 bases and J 0 bases, with 12 bases left between them.